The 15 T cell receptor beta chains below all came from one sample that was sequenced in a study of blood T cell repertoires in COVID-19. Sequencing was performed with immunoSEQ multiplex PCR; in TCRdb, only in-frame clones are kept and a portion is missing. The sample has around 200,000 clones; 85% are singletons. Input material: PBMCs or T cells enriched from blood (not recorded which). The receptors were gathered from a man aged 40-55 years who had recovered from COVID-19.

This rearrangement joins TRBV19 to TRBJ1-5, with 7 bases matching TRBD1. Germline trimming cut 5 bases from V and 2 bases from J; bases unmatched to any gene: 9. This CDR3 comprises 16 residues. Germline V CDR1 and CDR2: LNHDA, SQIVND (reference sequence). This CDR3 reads CASSVNRGLGNQPQHF. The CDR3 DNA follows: TGTGCCAGTAGTGTAAACAGGGGATTGGGCAATCAGCCCCAGCATTTT.

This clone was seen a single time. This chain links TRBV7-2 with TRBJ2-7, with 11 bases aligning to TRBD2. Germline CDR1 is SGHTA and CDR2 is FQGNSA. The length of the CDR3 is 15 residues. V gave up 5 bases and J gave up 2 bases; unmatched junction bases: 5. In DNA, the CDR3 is TGTGCCAGCAGCGTGACTAGCGGGATTACCTACGAGCAGTACTTC. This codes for CASSVTSGITYEQYF.

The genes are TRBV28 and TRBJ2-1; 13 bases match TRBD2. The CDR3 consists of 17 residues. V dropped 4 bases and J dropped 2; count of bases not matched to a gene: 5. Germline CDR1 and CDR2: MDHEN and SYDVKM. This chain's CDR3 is CASSSPTSGRAYNEQFF. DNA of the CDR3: TGTGCCAGCAGTTCGCCAACTAGCGGGAGGGCCTACAATGAGCAGTTCTTC. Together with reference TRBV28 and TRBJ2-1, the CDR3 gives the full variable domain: DVKVTQSSRYLVKRTGEKVFLECVQDMDHENMFWYRQDPGLGLRLIYFSYDVKMKEKGDIPEGYSVSREKKERFSLILESASTNQTSMYLCASSSPTSGRAYNEQFFGPGTRLTVL.

This CDR3 reads CASSIESSGFYEQYF. Written as DNA, the CDR3 is TGTGCCAGTAGTATAGAATCTTCAGGTTTCTACGAGCAGTACTTC. The V gene is TRBV19, the J gene TRBJ2-7; D unclear. Per the germline V gene, CDR1 is LNHDA and CDR2 is SQIVND (reference sequence). This CDR3 is 15 amino acids long. V gave up 0 bases and J gave up 3 bases, with 12 bases separating them.

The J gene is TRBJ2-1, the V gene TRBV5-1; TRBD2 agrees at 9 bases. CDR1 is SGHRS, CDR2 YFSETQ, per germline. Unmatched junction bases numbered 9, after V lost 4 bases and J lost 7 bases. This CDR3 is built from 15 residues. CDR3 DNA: TGCGCCAGCAGCATGGGACTAGCCGGTAGGAATGAGCAGTTCTTC. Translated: CASSMGLAGRNEQFF.

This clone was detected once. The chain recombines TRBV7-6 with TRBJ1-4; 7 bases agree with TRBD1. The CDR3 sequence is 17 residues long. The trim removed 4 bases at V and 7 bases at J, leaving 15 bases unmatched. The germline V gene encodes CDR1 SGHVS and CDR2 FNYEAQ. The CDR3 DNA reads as TGTGCCAGCAGCTCTCGACAGGGTGACCCGCGGGGTGAAAAACTGTTTTTT. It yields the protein CASSSRQGDPRGEKLFF. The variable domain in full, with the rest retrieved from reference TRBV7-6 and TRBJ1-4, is GAGVSQSPRYKVTKRGQDVALRCDPISGHVSLYWYRQALGQGPEFLTYFNYEAQQDKSGLPNDRFSAERPEGSISTLTIQRTEQRDSAMYRCASSSRQGDPRGEKLFFGSGTQLSVL.

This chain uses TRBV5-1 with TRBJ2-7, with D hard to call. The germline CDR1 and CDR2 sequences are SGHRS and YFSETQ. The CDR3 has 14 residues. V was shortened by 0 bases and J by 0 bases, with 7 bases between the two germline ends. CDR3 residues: CASSLDSSSYEQYF. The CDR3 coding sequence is TGCGCCAGCAGCTTGGACAGTAGCTCCTACGAGCAGTACTTC.

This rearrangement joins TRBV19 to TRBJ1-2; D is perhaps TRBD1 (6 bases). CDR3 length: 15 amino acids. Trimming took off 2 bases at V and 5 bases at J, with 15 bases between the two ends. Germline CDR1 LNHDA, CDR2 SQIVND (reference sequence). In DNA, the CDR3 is TGTGCCAGTAGTATAACTCCAGGGGCCCCGTATGGCTACACCTTC. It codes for CASSITPGAPYGYTF.

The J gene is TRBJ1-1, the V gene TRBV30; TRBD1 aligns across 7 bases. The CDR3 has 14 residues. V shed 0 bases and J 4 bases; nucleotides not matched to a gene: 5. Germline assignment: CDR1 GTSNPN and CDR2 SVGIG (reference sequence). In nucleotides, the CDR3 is TGTGCCTGGAGTGTAAAGGGGGCGGCCACTGAAGCTTTCTTT. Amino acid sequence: CAWSVKGAATEAFF.

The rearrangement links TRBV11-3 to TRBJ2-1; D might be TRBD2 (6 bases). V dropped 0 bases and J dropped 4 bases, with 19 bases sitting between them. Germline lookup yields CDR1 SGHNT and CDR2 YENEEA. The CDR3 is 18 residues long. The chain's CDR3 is CASSLERWGEPYYNEQFF. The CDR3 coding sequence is TGTGCCAGCAGCTTAGAAAGATGGGGGGAACCTTATTACAATGAGCAGTTCTTC.

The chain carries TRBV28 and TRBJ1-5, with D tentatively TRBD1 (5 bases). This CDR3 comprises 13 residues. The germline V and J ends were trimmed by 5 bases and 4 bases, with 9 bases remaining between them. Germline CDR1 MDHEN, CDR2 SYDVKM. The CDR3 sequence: CASSPGFNQPQHF. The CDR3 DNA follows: TGTGCCAGCAGTCCAGGGTTTAATCAGCCCCAGCATTTT.

For the CDR3, the DNA is TGTGCATCGGGAAGAAGAGCGGGGCAGTACTTC. Translation: CASGRRAGQYF. The rearrangement links TRBV30 to TRBJ2-7; a possible D gene is TRBD2 (6 bases). CDR3 size: 11 residues. From germline, CDR1 is GTSNPN and CDR2 SVGIG (reference sequence).

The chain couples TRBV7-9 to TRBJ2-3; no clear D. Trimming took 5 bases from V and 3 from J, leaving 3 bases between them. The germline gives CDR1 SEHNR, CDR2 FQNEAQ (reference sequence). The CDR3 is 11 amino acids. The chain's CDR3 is CASSPTDTQYF. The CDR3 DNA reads TGTGCCAGCAGCCCAACAGATACGCAGTATTTT.

CDR3 region: CASGIGPGSSYNEQFF. The DNA for the CDR3 is TGCGCCAGCGGAATAGGGCCCGGGAGCTCCTACAATGAGCAGTTCTTC. The V and J genes are TRBV5-1 and TRBJ2-1, with D possibly matching TRBD2 (6 bases). V dropped 7 bases and J dropped 0 bases, with 17 bases sitting between them. CDR1 and CDR2 from the germline V gene are SGHRS and YFSETQ. The CDR3 length is 16 residues.

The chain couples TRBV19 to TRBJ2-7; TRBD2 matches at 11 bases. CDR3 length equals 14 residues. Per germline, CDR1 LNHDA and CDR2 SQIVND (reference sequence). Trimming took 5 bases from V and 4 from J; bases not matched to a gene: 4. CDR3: CASSYRTSGYEQYF. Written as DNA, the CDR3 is TGTGCCAGTAGTTATAGGACTAGCGGGTACGAGCAGTACTTC.